The entry below describes one T cell receptor beta chain. There is no known antigen for this receptor. No base quality information exists; no much larger clone differs at one position. The source of the sample is a study of T cells in localized non-small cell lung cancer (dated by TCRdb to about 2020). In terms of the full investigation: Comparing tumors with uninvolved tumor-adjacent lungs, the study looked at the T cell repertoires of roughly 250 patients with early-stage NSCLC. The cohort was made up of around 250 treatment-naive NSCLC patients whose localized lung tumors had been resected. NSCLC patients had a mean age of roughly 66 years, and more than 120 were male and over 85 female.

At diagnosis, tumor, uninvolved tumor-adjacent lung and peripheral blood were collected and then preserved as a mix of FFPE and fresh-frozen material. For TCR repertoire profiling, the blood samples were analyzed as peripheral blood mononuclear cells. TCR beta CDR3 regions were sequenced from DNA using the immunoSEQ Assay. The authors' pipeline ran thus. To compute T cell density, TCR beta template counts were normalized to usable DNA, which was estimated by amplifying housekeeping genes. The preseqR package was used to estimate richness by extrapolating to 400,000 templates for PBMC samples and to 120,000 templates for tissue samples. Clonality was taken to be one minus Pielou's evenness. Tissue-enriched TCRs were identified by differential abundance testing using productive amino-acid clonotypes, minimum total count 5 and alpha 0.1. The Jaccard Index and the Morisita Overlap Index were used to measure how much the repertoires overlapped between compartments. GLIPH grouped TCR beta CDR3s together with public tetramer-defined viral CDR3s, and a viral motif had to include at least three viral sequences and also show V-gene enrichment. Entries here come from immuneACCESS through TCRdb and include only in-frame sequences with V and J called. Some clones fail to appear in such tables; in the studies checked, an unresolved V gene covers under half of the shortfall, and the cause of the remainder is unknown. V and J calls and clone size are as listed in that table; D and trimming were resolved from the DNA. This sample has some 64,000 clones in its table, and 85% to 90% of those were observed once. The ten largest make up over 1.5% of the sample.

Results the study describes overall, beyond this receptor: Because multi-region tumor sequencing was not done, intratumor heterogeneity could not be ruled out. Uninvolved tumor-adjacent lung showed the highest T cell clonality, higher than tumor, which suggests more focused antigenic responses in the uninvolved tumor-adjacent lung. Because the study design was exploratory, TCR variables were selected using unadjusted p-values without false-discovery rate correction. Higher blood T cell density associated with longer overall survival, while higher adjacent-lung clonality associated with shorter survival. Of the top 100 tumor clones, a median of roughly 60 were detected in paired uninvolved adjacent lung; 28 were also among that lung's top 100.

Taken from the germline V gene, the CDR1 and CDR2 loops are KGHSH and LQKENI. The junction shows trimming of 3 bases on V and 7 bases on J, and the gene matches do not reach 10 bases of it. Spanning cysteine to phenylalanine, the CDR3 consists of 15 amino acids. Just the 45-base CDR3 DNA is kept, in frame starting at base 1. The sample was peripheral blood, taken before any cancer treatment. The receptor was derived from a woman aged 40 to 75 with stage I lung adenocarcinoma. This sequence uses TRBV18 and TRBJ2-7; a stretch of 9 junction bases matches TRBD2. The nucleotides are TGTGCCAGCTCACCGCCAGGGCGGGGGGGCGCGGAGCAGTACTTC. Translation gives CASSPPGRGGAEQYF.